This T cell receptor beta chain was captured in a study of blood T cell repertoires in COVID-19. Study summary: Samples taken during acute and convalescent COVID-19 were collected in the United States, Italy and Spain. T cells, B-cell-depleted T cells, or PBMCs provided the cDNA or gDNA that served as material.

The CDR3 loop spans 19 amino acids. The trim removed 0 bases at V and 3 bases at J, leaving 11 bases unmatched. Germline V gene data show CDR1 as LGHNA and CDR2 as YNFKEQ. In the study's own analysis: Amplification of reference gene primers was used by the study to estimate nucleated cell counts. The repertoire was sequenced with immunoSEQ multiplex PCR; TCRdb's copy has only in-frame clones and lacks some. That table gives V, J and clone size, and the DNA gave D and trimming. The repertoire holds roughly 280,000 clones, with about 89% as singletons. The origin of this receptor is a man between 40 and 49 years old with active or convalescent COVID-19. The chain joins TRBV4-2 to TRBJ2-1, with TRBD2 identical over 10 bases. The sequenced sample consisted of peripheral blood. The CDR3 spells CASSQERLASGRVYNEQFF. CDR3 in DNA: TGTGCCAGCAGCCAAGAGCGTTTAGCTAGCGGGAGAGTCTACAATGAGCAGTTCTTC.